This T cell receptor (beta chain) was sequenced in a study of shared clonotypes between healthy human individuals (dated by TCRdb to the early 2020s). About the study as a whole: The cohort comprised a couple of women and a few men aged 18 to 49 years. For each donor, CD4 naive and CD4 memory were each run on three plates, CD8 naive on two plates, and CD8 memory on one plate. Between about 0.9 and 10 billion PBMCs per donor were obtained by leukapheresis. Different laboratories and diverse techniques were used to prepare libraries and sequence TCR repertoires, to increase sequencing depth and limit assay-specific biases. Blood TCR repertoires of about five healthy adults were deeply sequenced to estimate repertoire size and the extent of clonotype sharing between individuals. Findings and caveats that apply to the study as a whole: The small number of donors limited the genetic and exposure-history diversity represented. Estimated clonotype richness was generally larger for naive than for memory subsets. Based on pairwise subsampling, the degree of clonotype sharing among donors was expected to be affected by sequencing depth. Compared with non-shared clonotypes, clonotypes shared by all four sorted-subset donors had higher generation probabilities. Rarefaction of sorted-subset datasets indicated incomplete sequencing despite the large sequencing depth. Only blood was sampled, and tissue TCR repertoires likely differ from those in blood. About 4.5% of naive CD4, 3% to 3.5% of naive CD8, approximately 2% of memory CD4, and more than 0.35% of memory CD8 clonotypes were shared across a few donors.

Using the deep immunoSEQ assay, TCR CDR3 regions were amplified from genomic DNA by multiplex PCR. For each cell subset, the extracted genomic DNA was distributed evenly across all wells of several immunoSEQ 96-well plates, and each plate served as one replicate. For sorted subsets, each replicate PCR was loaded with about 0.2 ug genomic DNA, equivalent to about 30,000 T cell genomes. Purified libraries were measured with a Qubit 3.0 fluorometer, size-checked on a Bioanalyzer 2100, and measured again with the KAPA Library Quantification kit. A separate single-read 150-cycle Illumina NextSeq 550 flow cell was used to sequence each immunoSEQ 96-well plate. Processing in the source paper ran as follows. Because the immunoSEQ output held only junctional sequences and lacked quality scores, the filtering could not match the filtering applied to full-length reads. To assign V/J genes and CDR3, sequences were annotated using PyIR, a Python wrapper for IgBLAST v1.9, with IMGT germline references. Any read was removed if the V/J assignment was weak (E-value above 1e-6), the CDR3 was missing, or the read contained stop codons, out-of-frame junctions, or ambiguous translated residues. V3J clonotypes were defined by identical inferred V gene, J gene, and CDR3 amino acid sequence. Percentage overlap between repertoires was computed as shared unique clonotypes divided by the size of the smaller repertoire. RTK rarefaction, the Chao1 estimator, and Recon v2.1 estimates of unobserved clonotypes were used to assess repertoire richness. OLGA was used to compute generation probabilities for all TCRbeta clonotypes that the gDNA method yielded from a few donors. TCRdb limited this immuneACCESS table to in-frame rearrangements with V and J called. A share of clones is missing; checked studies link under half to unresolved V genes, and the rest is unexplained. V and J calls and clone size follow that table, whereas D and trimming were derived from the DNA. This sample lists under 1,900,000 clones; 98% to 99% were detected once. The ten largest clones capture 0.36% of the sample.

On this clone: Its recognized antigen is unknown. Base qualities are not at hand, and no much larger clone is one base apart.

Healthy HIV-negative adults with no recently reported acute infections or vaccinations were included as donors. All donors were Caucasian adults living in Nashville, Tennessee, USA. CD4+ T cells were enriched by magnetic negative selection; naive cells were then positively selected on CD45RA, and the negative fraction formed the memory subset. Blood was obtained by leukapheresis, after which PBMCs were separated by Ficoll-Histopaque density gradient centrifugation and cryopreserved in liquid nitrogen vapor phase. Analytical flow cytometry was used to check the purity and quantity of each magnetically sorted T cell population. Each sorted fraction had its genomic DNA isolated and then quantified by UV absorbance on a Nanodrop 2000c. V loses 1 base at its end and J loses 3 bases; junction bases beyond the gene matches: 7. The CDR3 covers 16 residues, taking in both the cysteine and the phenylalanine. Just the 48-base CDR3 DNA is kept, in frame starting at base 1. The germline V gene encodes CDR1 SQVTM and CDR2 ANQGSEA.

The chain employs TRBV29-1 and TRBJ2-1; 9 central bases correspond to TRBD1. This receptor was taken from a young man in good health. The material sequenced was naive CD4+ T cells sorted from blood. The cell subset or site label, read with the paper, signifies: CD45RA+ positively selected. The CDR3 reads as follows: CSVEGTGTGNYNEQFF. At the DNA level, the sequence is TGCAGCGTTGAAGGCACCGGGACAGGGAACTACAATGAGCAGTTCTTC.